The next 7 T cell receptor beta chains were all read from a single sample in a study of regulatory T cells in long-lasting Graves disease. According to the study, TCR beta libraries were built with iRepertoire HTBI primers and CDR3-region Arm-PCR. TCRdb passed the multiplex PCR reads through MiXCR, listing each CDR3 protein once. Of 400,000 to 500,000 distinct CDR3 sequences listed, 14% to 15% were seen once; the top ten hold 16%. Time point given: newly diagnosed GD, antithyroid drugs for less than 3 months. TCR sequences were obtained from RNA taken from PBMCs. Separately, the same data were catalogued under a study of T cells in Graves' hyperthyroidism and ophthalmopathy.

The sample was peripheral blood mononuclear cells (PBMCs), taken at new diagnosis, from a patient treated with antithyroid drugs. The receptors derive from a woman aged 25 to 39 with Graves disease.

This clonotype has more than one count but fewer than ten. The rearrangement links TRBV7-9 to TRBJ2-3, with D perhaps matching TRBD1 (7 bases). V lost 3 bases, J lost 0 bases, and 16 bases lay in between. CDR3 size: 17 residues. In germline, CDR1 is SEHNR, CDR2 FQNEAQ (reference sequence). The CDR3 DNA reads TGTGCCAGCAGCTTTATAATGACAGGGACTAGCACAGATACGCAGTATTTT. As protein: CASSFIMTGTSTDTQYF.

This clonotype was detected a few times. The chain combines TRBV6-2 or TRBV6-3 with TRBJ1-2; D gene uncertain. Germline CDR1 MNHEY, CDR2 SVGEGT. The CDR3 covers 13 residues. Trimming shortened V by 6 bases and J by 2 bases, and 10 bases separated the two germline ends. As DNA, the CDR3 is TGTGCCAGCAGACCGGGCTCCAACTATGGCTACACCTTC. Its protein product is CASRPGSNYGYTF.

The chain has TRBV6-2 or TRBV6-3 and TRBJ2-5; 7 bases are shared with TRBD2. With V trimmed by 4 bases and J by 4 bases, 6 bases remained unmatched. This CDR3 spans 14 amino acids. CDR1 MNHEY and CDR2 SVGEGT come from the germline V gene. This chain's CDR3 is CASSSGVAGETQYF. The CDR3 bases are TGTGCCAGCAGTTCGGGGGTAGCGGGAGAGACCCAGTACTTC.

This clonotype came up a few times. This sequence joins TRBV15 and TRBJ2-3; D is unresolved. Trimming left V 0 bases short and J 4 bases short, with 14 bases between. The CDR3 runs to 16 residues. The germline CDR1 and CDR2 sequences are LNHNV and YYDKDF (reference sequence). For the CDR3, the DNA is TGTGCCACCAGCAGAGATATTGGTTTCAGCTCAGATACGCAGTATTTT. Protein sequence: CATSRDIGFSSDTQYF.

The sample holds many counts of this clonotype. CDR3 bases: TGCGCCAGCAGCCAAGATCTCCGATTACCTAGCACAGATACGCAGTATTTT. This translates into CASSQDLRLPSTDTQYF. The chain couples TRBV4-1 to TRBJ2-3; D uncertain. Trimming removed 0 bases from V and 0 bases from J, with 13 bases in between. This CDR3 has 17 residues. Germline values: CDR1 MGHRA, CDR2 YSYEKL.

Comments on this clonotype: One end of the junction fails to match germline, which may point to a read error. This chain joins TRBV7-8 and TRBJ2-5; 8 bases align to TRBD2. This CDR3 comprises 14 residues. Germline V gene sequence: CDR1 SGHVS, CDR2 FQNEAQ. CDR3 protein: CASSLASGSETQHF. CDR3 coding DNA: TGTGCCAGCAGCTTAGCCAGCGGGAGTGAGACCCAGCACTTC. Full variable domain (rest looked up from reference TRBV7-8 and TRBJ2-5): GAGVSQSPRYKVAKRGQDVALRCDPISGHVSLFWYQQALGQGPEFLTYFQNEAQLDKSGLPSDRFFAERPEGSVSTLKIQRTQQEDSAVYLCASSLASGSETQHFGPGTRLLVL.

V is TRBV4-1 and J is TRBJ2-3; TRBD2 aligns across 8 bases. CDR1 and CDR2 (germline): MGHRA, YSYEKL. The J segment lost 4 bases and the V segment lost 4 bases, leaving 7 bases of the junction unmatched. The CDR3 covers 15 residues. The CDR3 coding sequence is TGCGCCAGCAGCCCCCGGGGGGGAGAGGCAGATACGCAGTATTTT. Translated, it gives CASSPRGGEADTQYF.